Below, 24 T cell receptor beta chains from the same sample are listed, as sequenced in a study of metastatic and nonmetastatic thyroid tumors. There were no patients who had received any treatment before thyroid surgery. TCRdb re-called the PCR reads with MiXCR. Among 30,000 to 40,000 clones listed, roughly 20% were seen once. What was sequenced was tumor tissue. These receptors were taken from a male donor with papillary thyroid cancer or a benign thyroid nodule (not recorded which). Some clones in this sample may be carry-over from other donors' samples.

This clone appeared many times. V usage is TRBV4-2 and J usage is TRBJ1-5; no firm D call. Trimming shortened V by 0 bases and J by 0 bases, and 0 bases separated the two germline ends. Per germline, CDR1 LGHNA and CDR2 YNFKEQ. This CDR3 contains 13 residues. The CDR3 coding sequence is TGTGCCAGCAGCCAAGATAGCAATCAGCCCCAGCATTTT. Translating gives CASSQDSNQPQHF.

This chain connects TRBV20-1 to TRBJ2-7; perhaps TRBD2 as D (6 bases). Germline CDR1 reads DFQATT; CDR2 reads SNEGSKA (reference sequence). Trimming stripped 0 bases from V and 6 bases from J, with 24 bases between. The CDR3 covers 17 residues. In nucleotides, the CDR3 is TGCAGTGCTAGAGATCTTAGGGTGGCGGGGCGGATGGGCGAGCAGTACTTC. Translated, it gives CSARDLRVAGRMGEQYF.

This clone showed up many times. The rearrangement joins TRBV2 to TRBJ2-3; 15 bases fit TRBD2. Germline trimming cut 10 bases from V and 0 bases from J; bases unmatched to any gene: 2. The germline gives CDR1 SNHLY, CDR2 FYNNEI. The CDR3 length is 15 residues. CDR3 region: CATGLAGGSTDTQYF. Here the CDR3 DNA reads TGTGCCACGGGACTAGCGGGAGGAAGCACAGATACGCAGTATTTT.

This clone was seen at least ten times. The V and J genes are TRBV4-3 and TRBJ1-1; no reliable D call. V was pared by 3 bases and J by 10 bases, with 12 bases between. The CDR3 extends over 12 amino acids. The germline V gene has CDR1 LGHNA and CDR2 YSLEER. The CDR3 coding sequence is TGCGCCAGCAGCCATCAAGGGAGTCGAGCTTTCTTT. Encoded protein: CASSHQGSRAFF.

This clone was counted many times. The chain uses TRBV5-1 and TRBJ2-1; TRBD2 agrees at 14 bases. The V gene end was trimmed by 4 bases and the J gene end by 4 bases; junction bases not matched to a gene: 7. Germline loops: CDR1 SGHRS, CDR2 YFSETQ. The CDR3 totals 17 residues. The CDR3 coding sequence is TGCGCCAGCAGCGGCGGGGGACTAGCGGGAGTTTACAATGAGCAGTTCTTC. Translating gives CASSGGGLAGVYNEQFF. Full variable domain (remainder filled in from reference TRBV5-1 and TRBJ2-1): KAGVTQTPRYLIKTRGQQVTLSCSPISGHRSVSWYQQTPGQGLQFLFEYFSETQRNKGNFPGRFSGRQFSNSRSEMNVSTLELGDSALYLCASSGGGLAGVYNEQFFGPGTRLTVL.

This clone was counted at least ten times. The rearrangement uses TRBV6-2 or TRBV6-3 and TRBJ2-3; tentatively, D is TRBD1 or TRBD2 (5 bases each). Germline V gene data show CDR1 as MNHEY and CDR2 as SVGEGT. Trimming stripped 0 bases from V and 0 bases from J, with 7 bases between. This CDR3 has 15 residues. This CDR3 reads CASSYSGVSTDTQYF. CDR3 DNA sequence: TGTGCCAGCAGTTACTCGGGGGTTAGCACAGATACGCAGTATTTT.

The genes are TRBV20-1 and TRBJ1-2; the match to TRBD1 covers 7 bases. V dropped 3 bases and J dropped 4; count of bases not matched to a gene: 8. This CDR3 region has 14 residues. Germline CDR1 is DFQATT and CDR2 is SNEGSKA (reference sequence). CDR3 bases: TGCAGTGCTAGCGGTCAGACAGGGAGCTATGGCTACACCTTC. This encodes CSASGQTGSYGYTF.

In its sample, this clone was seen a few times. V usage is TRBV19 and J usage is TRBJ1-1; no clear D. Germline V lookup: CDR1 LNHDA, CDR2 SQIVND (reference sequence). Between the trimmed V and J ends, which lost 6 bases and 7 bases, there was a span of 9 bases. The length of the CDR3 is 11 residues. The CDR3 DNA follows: TGTGCCAGTAGCTACGGGATTGAAGCTTTCTTT. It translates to CASSYGIEAFF.

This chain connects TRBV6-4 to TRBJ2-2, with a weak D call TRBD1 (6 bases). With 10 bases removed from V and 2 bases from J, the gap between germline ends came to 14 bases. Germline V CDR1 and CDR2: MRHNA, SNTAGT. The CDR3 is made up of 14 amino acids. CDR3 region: CATCTGTNTGELFF. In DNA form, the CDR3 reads TGTGCCACCTGTACAGGGACAAACACCGGGGAGCTGTTTTTT.

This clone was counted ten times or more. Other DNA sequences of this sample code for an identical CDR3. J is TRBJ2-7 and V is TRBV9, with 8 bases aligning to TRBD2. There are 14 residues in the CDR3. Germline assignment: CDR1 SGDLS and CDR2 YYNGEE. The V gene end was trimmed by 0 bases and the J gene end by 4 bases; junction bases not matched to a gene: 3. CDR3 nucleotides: TGTGCCAGCAGCGTAGGTCTAGCGGGTTACGAGCAGTACTTC. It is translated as CASSVGLAGYEQYF.

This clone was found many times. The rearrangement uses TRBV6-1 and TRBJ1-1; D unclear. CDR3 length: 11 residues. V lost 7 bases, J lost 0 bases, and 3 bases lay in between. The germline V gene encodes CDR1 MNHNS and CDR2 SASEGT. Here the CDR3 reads CASTVNTEAFF. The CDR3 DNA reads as TGTGCCAGCACAGTGAACACTGAAGCTTTCTTT.

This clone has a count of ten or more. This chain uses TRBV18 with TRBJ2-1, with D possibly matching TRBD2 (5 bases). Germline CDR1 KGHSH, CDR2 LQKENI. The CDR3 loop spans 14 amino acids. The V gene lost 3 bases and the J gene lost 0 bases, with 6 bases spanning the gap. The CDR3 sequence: CASSPRGSYNEQFF. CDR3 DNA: TGTGCCAGCTCACCCCGGGGCTCCTACAATGAGCAGTTCTTC.

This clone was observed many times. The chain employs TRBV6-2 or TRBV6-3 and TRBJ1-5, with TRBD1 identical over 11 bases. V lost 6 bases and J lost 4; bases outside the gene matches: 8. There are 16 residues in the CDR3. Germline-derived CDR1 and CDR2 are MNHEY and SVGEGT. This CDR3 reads CASRGIGQGANQPQHF. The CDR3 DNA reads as TGTGCCAGCAGGGGGATTGGACAGGGGGCGAATCAGCCCCAGCATTTT.

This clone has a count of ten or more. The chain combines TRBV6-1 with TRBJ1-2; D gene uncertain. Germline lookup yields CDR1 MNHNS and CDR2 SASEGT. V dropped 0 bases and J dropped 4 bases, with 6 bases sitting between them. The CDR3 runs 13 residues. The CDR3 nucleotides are TGTGCCAGCAGTGAAGCAAACGGCTATGGCTACACCTTC. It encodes CASSEANGYGYTF.

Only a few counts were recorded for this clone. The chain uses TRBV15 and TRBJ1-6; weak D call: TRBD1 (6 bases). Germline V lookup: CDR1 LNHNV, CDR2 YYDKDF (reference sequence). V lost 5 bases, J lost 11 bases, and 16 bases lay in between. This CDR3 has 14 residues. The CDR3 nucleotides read TGTGCCACCAGCGGAGGGGGTGGGATGGCACCCCTCCACTTT. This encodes CATSGGGGMAPLHF.

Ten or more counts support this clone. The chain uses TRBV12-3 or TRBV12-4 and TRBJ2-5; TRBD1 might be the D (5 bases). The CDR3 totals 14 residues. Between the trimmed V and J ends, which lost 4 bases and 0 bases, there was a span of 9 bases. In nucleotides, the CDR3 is TGTGCCAGCAGTTACAGGCCTTACCAAGAGACCCAGTACTTC. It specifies CASSYRPYQETQYF.

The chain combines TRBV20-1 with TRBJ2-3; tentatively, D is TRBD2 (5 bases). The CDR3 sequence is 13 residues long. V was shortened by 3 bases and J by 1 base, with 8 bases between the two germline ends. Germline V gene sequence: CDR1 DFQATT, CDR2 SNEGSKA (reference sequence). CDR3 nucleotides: TGCAGTGCTAGTTGGGGAGGCACAGATACGCAGTATTTT. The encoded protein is CSASWGGTDTQYF.

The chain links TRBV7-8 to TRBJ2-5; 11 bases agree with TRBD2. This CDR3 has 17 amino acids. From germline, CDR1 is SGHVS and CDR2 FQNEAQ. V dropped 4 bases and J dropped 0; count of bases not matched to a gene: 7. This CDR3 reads CASSSVAGGRNQETQYF. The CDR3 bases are TGTGCCAGCAGCTCCGTAGCGGGGGGGCGGAACCAAGAGACCCAGTACTTC.

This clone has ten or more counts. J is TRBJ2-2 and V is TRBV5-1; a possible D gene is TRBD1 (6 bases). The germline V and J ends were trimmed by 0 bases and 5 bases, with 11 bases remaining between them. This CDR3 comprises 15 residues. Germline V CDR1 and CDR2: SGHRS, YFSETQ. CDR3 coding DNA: TGCGCCAGCAGCTTGGCAGGACAGTTAACCGGGGAGCTGTTTTTT. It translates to CASSLAGQLTGELFF.

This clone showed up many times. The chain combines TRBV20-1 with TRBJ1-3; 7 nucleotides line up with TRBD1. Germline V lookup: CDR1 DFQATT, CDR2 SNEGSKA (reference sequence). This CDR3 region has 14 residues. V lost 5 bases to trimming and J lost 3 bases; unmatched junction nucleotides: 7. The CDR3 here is CSASRDSRGNTIYF. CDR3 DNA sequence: TGCAGTGCTTCCCGGGACAGCCGTGGAAACACCATATATTTT.

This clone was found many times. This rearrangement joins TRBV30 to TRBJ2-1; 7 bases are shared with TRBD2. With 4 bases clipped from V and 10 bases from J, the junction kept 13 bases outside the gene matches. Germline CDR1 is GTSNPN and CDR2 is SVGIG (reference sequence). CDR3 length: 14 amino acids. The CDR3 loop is CAWKGPAGSREQFF. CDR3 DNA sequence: TGTGCCTGGAAGGGGCCAGCGGGATCGAGGGAGCAGTTCTTC.

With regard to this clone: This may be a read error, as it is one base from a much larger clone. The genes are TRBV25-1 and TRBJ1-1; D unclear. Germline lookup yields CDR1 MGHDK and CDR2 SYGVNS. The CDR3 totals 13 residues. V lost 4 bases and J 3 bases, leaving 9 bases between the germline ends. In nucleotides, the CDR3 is TGTGCCAGCAGTGCCGGTATATACACTGAAGCTTTCTTT. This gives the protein CASSAGIYTEAFF.

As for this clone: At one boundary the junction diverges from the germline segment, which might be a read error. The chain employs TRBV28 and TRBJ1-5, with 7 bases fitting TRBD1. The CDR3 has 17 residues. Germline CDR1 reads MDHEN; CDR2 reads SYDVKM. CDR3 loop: CAISLRVTGAINQPQHF. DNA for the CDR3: TGTGCCATCAGTTTACGAGTTACAGGGGCTATCAATCAGCCCCAGCATTTT.

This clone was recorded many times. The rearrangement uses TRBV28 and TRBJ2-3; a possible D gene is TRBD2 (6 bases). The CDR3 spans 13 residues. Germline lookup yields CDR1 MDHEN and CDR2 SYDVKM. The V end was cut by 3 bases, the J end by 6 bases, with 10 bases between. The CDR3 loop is CASSFGGVDTQYF. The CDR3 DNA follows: TGTGCCAGCAGTTTCGGAGGGGTTGATACGCAGTATTTT. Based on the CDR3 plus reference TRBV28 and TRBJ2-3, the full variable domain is DVKVTQSSRYLVKRTGEKVFLECVQDMDHENMFWYRQDPGLGLRLIYFSYDVKMKEKGDIPEGYSVSREKKERFSLILESASTNQTSMYLCASSFGGVDTQYFGPGTRLTVL.